What follows are 28 T cell receptor beta chains derived from one specimen sequenced in a study of PD-L1 blockade in urothelial cancer. Here immunoSEQ multiplex PCR was the method, and the copy in TCRdb shows in-frame clones only, minus some. Of around 38,000 clones listed, 65% to 90% are singletons. Time point noted: peripheral blood 6 weeks after treatment start. The material sequenced was PBMCs, taken around atezolizumab (anti-PD-L1) treatment. The receptors originated from a man aged 55 to 70 with urothelial cancer.

The genes are TRBV5-1 and TRBJ1-2, with D possibly matching TRBD1 (5 bases). Trimming pared 3 bases from V and 7 bases from J, leaving 13 bases between. Germline values: CDR1 SGHRS, CDR2 YFSETQ. CDR3 length: 13 residues. CDR3 DNA sequence: TGCGCCAGCAGCTCGATAGGGGACTCTGGCTACACCTTC. Its protein is CASSSIGDSGYTF.

This clone showed up just once. The chain recombines TRBV29-1 with TRBJ1-1; weak D call: TRBD1 (5 bases). The V and J ends lost 6 bases and 6 bases respectively, with 17 bases between them. Germline V gene lookup returns CDR1 SQVTM and CDR2 ANQGSEA. The CDR3 covers 13 residues. The CDR3, as DNA: TGCAGCGTGGGACTCCGCGGGTGGGCTGAAGCTTTCTTT. Amino acids: CSVGLRGWAEAFF.

V gene TRBV19 combines with J gene TRBJ1-3, with D possibly being TRBD1 (6 bases). Germline-derived CDR1 and CDR2 are LNHDA and SQIVND (reference sequence). The CDR3 has 17 residues. V lost 2 bases to trimming and J lost 1 base, with 15 bases between them. The DNA of the CDR3 is TGTGCCAGTAGTATAAAGGGGGGGAGAGGTTCTGGAAACACCATATATTTT. Residues: CASSIKGGRGSGNTIYF.

This chain connects TRBV10-3 to TRBJ1-2; no clear D gene. V gave up 10 bases and J gave up 6 bases, with 15 bases separating them. From germline, CDR1 is ENHRY and CDR2 SYGVKD. The CDR3 sequence is 12 residues long. CDR3 residues: CATSRAKNGYTF. CDR3 coding DNA: TGTGCCACCTCGAGGGCGAAAAATGGCTACACCTTC.

The V and J genes are TRBV5-8 and TRBJ1-1, with D possibly being TRBD1 (5 bases). The CDR3 is made up of 15 amino acids. CDR1 is SGHTS and CDR2 is YDEGEE in the germline V gene. The V end lost 4 bases, the J end lost 0 bases, and 13 bases lay between the germline ends. The CDR3: CASSPRQLLNTEAFF. CDR3 nucleotide sequence: TGTGCCAGCAGCCCCCGACAGCTTCTGAACACTGAAGCTTTCTTT.

V and J are TRBV5-1 and TRBJ1-2, with TRBD1 identical over 11 bases. The V gene end was trimmed by 5 bases and the J gene end by 8 bases; junction bases not matched to a gene: 11. Germline CDR1 reads SGHRS; CDR2 reads YFSETQ. The CDR3 sequence is 15 residues long. This CDR3 is CASSYEGQGAWGYTF. CDR3 DNA sequence: TGCGCCAGCAGTTACGAAGGACAGGGGGCCTGGGGCTACACCTTC.

This chain connects TRBV2 to TRBJ1-6; 10 bases match TRBD1. The J segment lost 10 bases and the V segment lost 4 bases, leaving 4 bases of the junction unmatched. The V gene's germline CDR1 is SNHLY and CDR2 FYNNEI. The CDR3 is 14 amino acids. CDR3 in DNA: TGTGCCAGCAGTGTCGACAGGGGGCAGTCACCCCTCCACTTT. Its translation is CASSVDRGQSPLHF.

The chain uses TRBV18 and TRBJ2-1; 12 bases fit TRBD2. V dropped 4 bases and J dropped 1; count of bases not matched to a gene: 8. The CDR3 spans 18 residues. Germline CDR1 is KGHSH and CDR2 is LQKENI. The CDR3 loop is CASSRLFGTSGSYNEQFF. The CDR3 nucleotides are TGTGCCAGCTCACGTTTATTTGGGACTAGCGGGTCCTACAATGAGCAGTTCTTC.

The V call is TRBV7-9, the J call TRBJ2-1, with no clear D. The germline V and J ends were trimmed by 2 bases and 0 bases, with 8 bases remaining between them. The CDR3 is 15 residues long. Germline V gives CDR1 SEHNR, CDR2 FQNEAQ (reference sequence). CDR3 region: CASSLRRGSYNEQFF. As DNA, the CDR3 is TGTGCCAGCAGCTTACGCCGAGGCTCCTACAATGAGCAGTTCTTC. Full variable domain (outside the CDR3, taken from reference TRBV7-9 and TRBJ2-1): DTGVSQNPRHKITKRGQNVTFRCDPISEHNRLYWYRQTLGQGPEFLTYFQNEAQLEKSRLLSDRFSAERPKGSFSTLEIQRTEQGDSAMYLCASSLRRGSYNEQFFGPGTRLTVL.

The V call is TRBV30, the J call TRBJ2-3, with TRBD2 identical over 11 bases. The CDR3 totals 15 residues. With 2 bases clipped from V and 2 bases from J, the junction kept 3 bases outside the gene matches. Looked up from germline, CDR1 is GTSNPN and CDR2 is SVGIG (reference sequence). CDR3 in amino acids: CAWSRLAGYTDTQYF. The CDR3 DNA reads TGTGCCTGGAGTCGACTAGCGGGGTACACAGATACGCAGTATTTT.

J is TRBJ1-6 and V is TRBV5-1, with D maybe TRBD1 (5 bases). CDR3 length: 15 residues. CDR1 is SGHRS and CDR2 is YFSETQ in the germline V gene. The ends were cut back, 4 bases at V and 5 bases at J, with 13 bases in the middle. The CDR3 DNA is TGCGCCAGCAGCAAAGGGGTAGGGAATAATTCACCCCTCCACTTT. Residues: CASSKGVGNNSPLHF.

The chain is built from TRBV5-8 and TRBJ1-5, with a tentative D call TRBD1 (5 bases). The CDR3 sequence is 16 residues long. Germline CDR1 reads SGHTS; CDR2 reads YDEGEE. Trimming removed 1 base at V and 2 bases at J, with 13 bases between. CDR3 amino acids: CASSLLLDTGNQPQHF. In DNA, the CDR3 is TGTGCCAGCAGCTTGTTACTGGACACAGGCAATCAGCCCCAGCATTTT.

V usage is TRBV10-3 and J usage is TRBJ1-5; D unclear. The germline CDR1 and CDR2 sequences are ENHRY and SYGVKD. CDR3 length: 14 residues. Trimming stripped 6 bases from V and 2 bases from J, with 11 bases between. The CDR3 DNA reads TGTGCCATCAGCCTCGACATCCGCAATCAGCCCCAGCATTTT. Amino acid sequence: CAISLDIRNQPQHF.

V and J are TRBV5-1 and TRBJ1-1, with D perhaps TRBD1 (5 bases). The CDR3 runs to 14 residues. Trimming removed 7 bases from V and 0 bases from J, with 13 bases in between. In germline, CDR1 is SGHRS, CDR2 YFSETQ. CDR3 DNA: TGCGCCAGCGAACCGGGGGATATGAACACTGAAGCTTTCTTT. Its translation is CASEPGDMNTEAFF.

The rearrangement uses TRBV9 and TRBJ2-5; 8 nucleotides align to TRBD2. The CDR3 has 14 residues. Germline lookup yields CDR1 SGDLS and CDR2 YYNGEE. V shed 0 bases, J shed 2 bases, and the junction held 0 bases outside the gene matches. The CDR3 protein is CASSVGGGQETQYF. The DNA for the CDR3 is TGTGCCAGCAGCGTAGGCGGGGGGCAAGAGACCCAGTACTTC.

The chain joins TRBV5-1 to TRBJ1-1, with TRBD1 identical over 8 bases. Germline assignment: CDR1 SGHRS and CDR2 YFSETQ. V dropped 5 bases and J dropped 1; count of bases not matched to a gene: 7. This CDR3 comprises 15 residues. CDR3 region: CASSEGQGPNTEAFF. The CDR3 DNA is TGCGCCAGCAGTGAAGGACAGGGACCGAACACTGAAGCTTTCTTT.

The gene calls are TRBV19 and TRBJ1-1; 8 bases agree with TRBD1. Trimming took 4 bases from V and 0 from J; bases not matched to a gene: 7. Germline V gene lookup returns CDR1 LNHDA and CDR2 SQIVND (reference sequence). The CDR3 spans 16 residues. CDR3 nucleotide sequence: TGTGCCAGTAGTACCCGACAGGGGACGATGAACACTGAAGCTTTCTTT. Translated, it gives CASSTRQGTMNTEAFF.

V gene TRBV5-1 combines with J gene TRBJ2-5; a possible D gene is TRBD1 (6 bases). Looked up from germline, CDR1 is SGHRS and CDR2 is YFSETQ. V lost 4 bases to trimming and J lost 3 bases, with 16 bases between them. CDR3 size: 15 residues. In DNA form, the CDR3 reads TGCGCCAGCAGCCCGATCGACAGGAAAGAAGAGACCCAGTACTTC. Encoded protein: CASSPIDRKEETQYF.

The rearrangement uses TRBV9 and TRBJ1-1; TRBD1 matches 10 bases. This CDR3 spans 15 amino acids. Per germline, CDR1 SGDLS and CDR2 YYNGEE. With V trimmed by 0 bases and J by 3 bases, 2 bases remained unmatched. CDR3 in DNA: TGTGCCAGCAGCGTAGAGGACAGGGGGTACACTGAAGCTTTCTTT. Translating gives CASSVEDRGYTEAFF.

V and J are TRBV5-4 and TRBJ2-7; 7 bases fit TRBD2. CDR1 and CDR2 (germline): SGHNT, YYREEE (reference sequence). The CDR3 extends over 14 amino acids. The V segment lost 1 base and the J segment 7 bases; nucleotides outside the gene matches: 8. The chain's CDR3 is CASSLTGSAGEQYF. Here the CDR3 DNA reads TGTGCCAGCAGCTTGACAGGATCAGCGGGGGAGCAGTACTTC.

The rearrangement uses TRBV2 and TRBJ1-2; tentatively, D is TRBD1 (6 bases). Trimming shortened V by 8 bases and J by 2 bases, and 12 bases separated the two germline ends. The CDR3 sequence is 13 residues long. Per germline, CDR1 SNHLY and CDR2 FYNNEI. The CDR3 DNA is TGTGCCAGCTATGGGGGCGGCAACTATGGCTACACCTTC. Its protein is CASYGGGNYGYTF.

The genes are TRBV2 and TRBJ2-3; TRBD1 matches at 8 bases. CDR1 and CDR2 from the germline V gene are SNHLY and FYNNEI. V lost 7 bases, J lost 1 base, and 7 bases stayed unmatched. This CDR3 is 15 amino acids long. The chain's CDR3 is CASNQGARGTDTQYF. CDR3 in DNA: TGTGCCAGCAACCAGGGGGCCAGGGGCACAGATACGCAGTATTTT.

In this sample, this clone turned up a few times. The chain is built from TRBV29-1 and TRBJ2-7; 7 nucleotides agree with TRBD1. With 6 bases clipped from V and 3 bases from J, the junction kept 8 bases outside the gene matches. Per germline, CDR1 SQVTM and CDR2 ANQGSEA. The CDR3 spans 13 residues. DNA for the CDR3: TGCAGCGTCGAGGGGGCGCGGGTCTACGAGCAGTACTTC. Protein: CSVEGARVYEQYF.

The CDR3 sequence is CASSPPVFSSPGTYEQYF. CDR3 DNA: TGTGCCAGCTCACCACCGGTATTCAGCTCGCCAGGCACCTACGAGCAGTACTTC. The V gene is TRBV18, the J gene TRBJ2-7; D gene uncertain. The length of the CDR3 is 18 residues. Germline CDR1 is KGHSH and CDR2 is LQKENI. V was cut by 0 bases and J by 2 bases, with 20 bases left in between.

This rearrangement joins TRBV5-6 to TRBJ2-3; 7 nucleotides agree with TRBD1. Germline loops: CDR1 SGHDT, CDR2 YYEEEE. This CDR3 has 14 residues. Germline trimming cut 0 bases from V and 8 bases from J; bases unmatched to any gene: 6. The CDR3 loop reads CASSLDPTGITQYF. In DNA form, the CDR3 reads TGTGCCAGCAGCTTGGATCCGACAGGGATTACGCAGTATTTT.

J is TRBJ2-1 and V is TRBV18; possible D gene TRBD2, 5 bases. V gave up 3 bases and J gave up 4 bases, with 7 bases separating them. The germline CDR1 and CDR2 sequences are KGHSH and LQKENI. This CDR3 contains 13 residues. The CDR3 bases are TGTGCCAGCTCACCTAGCGAATACAATGAGCAGTTCTTC. Translating gives CASSPSEYNEQFF.

This chain joins TRBV10-3 and TRBJ1-1, with TRBD1 matching over 7 bases. CDR3 size: 15 residues. Germline lookup yields CDR1 ENHRY and CDR2 SYGVKD. V shed 2 bases and J 4 bases; nucleotides not matched to a gene: 7. In DNA, the CDR3 is TGTGCCATCAGTGAGACCGACAGGGTTTTCACTGAAGCTTTCTTT. Protein: CAISETDRVFTEAFF.

This sequence joins TRBV2 and TRBJ2-7; 7 nucleotides line up with TRBD1. The junction had 9 bases not matched to a gene; V was cut back by 7 bases and J by 6 bases. Germline V lookup: CDR1 SNHLY, CDR2 FYNNEI. The CDR3 contains 13 residues. CDR3 nucleotide sequence: TGTGCCAGCACCAGAGACAGGGTGCGCGAGCAGTACTTC. This sequence encodes CASTRDRVREQYF.